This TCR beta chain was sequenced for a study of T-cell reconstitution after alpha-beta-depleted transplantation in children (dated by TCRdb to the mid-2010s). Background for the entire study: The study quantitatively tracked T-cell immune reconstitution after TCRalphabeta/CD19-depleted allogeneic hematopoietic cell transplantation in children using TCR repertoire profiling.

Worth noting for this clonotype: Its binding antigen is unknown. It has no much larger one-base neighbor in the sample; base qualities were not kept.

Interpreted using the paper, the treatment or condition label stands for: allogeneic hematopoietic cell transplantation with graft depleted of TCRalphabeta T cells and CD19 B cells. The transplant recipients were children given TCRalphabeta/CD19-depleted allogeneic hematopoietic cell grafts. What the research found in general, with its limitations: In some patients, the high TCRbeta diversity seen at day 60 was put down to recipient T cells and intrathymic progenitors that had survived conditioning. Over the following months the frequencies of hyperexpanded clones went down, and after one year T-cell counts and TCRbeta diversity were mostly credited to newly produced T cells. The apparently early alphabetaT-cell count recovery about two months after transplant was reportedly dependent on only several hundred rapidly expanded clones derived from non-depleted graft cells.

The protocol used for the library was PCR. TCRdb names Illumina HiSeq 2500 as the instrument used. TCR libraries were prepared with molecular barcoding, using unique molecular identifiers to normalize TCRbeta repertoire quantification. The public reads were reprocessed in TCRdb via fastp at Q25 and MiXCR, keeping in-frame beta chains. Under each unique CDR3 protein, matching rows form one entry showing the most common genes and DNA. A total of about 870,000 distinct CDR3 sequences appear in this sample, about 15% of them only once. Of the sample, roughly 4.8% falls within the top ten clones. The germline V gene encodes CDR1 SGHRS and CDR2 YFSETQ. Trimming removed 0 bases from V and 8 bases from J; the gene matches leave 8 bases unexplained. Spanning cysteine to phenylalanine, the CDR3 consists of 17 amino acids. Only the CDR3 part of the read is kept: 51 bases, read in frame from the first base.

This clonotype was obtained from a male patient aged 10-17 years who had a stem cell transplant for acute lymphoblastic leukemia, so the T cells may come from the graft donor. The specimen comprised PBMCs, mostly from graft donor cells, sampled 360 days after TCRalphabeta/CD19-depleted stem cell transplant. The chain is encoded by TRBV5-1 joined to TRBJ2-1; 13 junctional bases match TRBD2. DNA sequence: TGCGCCAGCAGCTTGGGGCGGACTAGCGGGAGTATGGATGAGCAGTTCTTC. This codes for CASSLGRTSGSMDEQFF.